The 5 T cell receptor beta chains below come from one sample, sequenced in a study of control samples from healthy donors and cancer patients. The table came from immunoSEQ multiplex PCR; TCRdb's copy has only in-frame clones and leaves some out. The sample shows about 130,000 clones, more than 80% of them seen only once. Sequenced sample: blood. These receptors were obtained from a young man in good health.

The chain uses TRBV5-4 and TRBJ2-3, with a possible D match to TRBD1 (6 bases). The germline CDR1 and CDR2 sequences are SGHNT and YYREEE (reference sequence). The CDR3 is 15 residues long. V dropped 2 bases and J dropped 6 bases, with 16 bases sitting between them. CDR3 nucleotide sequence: TGTGCCAGCAGCTTACAACTGAGTGGGGGCGATACGCAGTATTTT. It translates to CASSLQLSGGDTQYF.

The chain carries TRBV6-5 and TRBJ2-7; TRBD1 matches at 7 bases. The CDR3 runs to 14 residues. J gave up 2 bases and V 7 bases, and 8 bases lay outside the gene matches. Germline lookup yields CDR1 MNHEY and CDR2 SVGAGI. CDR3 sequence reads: CASTWTGDTYEQYF. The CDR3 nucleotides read TGTGCCAGCACTTGGACAGGCGATACCTACGAGCAGTACTTC.

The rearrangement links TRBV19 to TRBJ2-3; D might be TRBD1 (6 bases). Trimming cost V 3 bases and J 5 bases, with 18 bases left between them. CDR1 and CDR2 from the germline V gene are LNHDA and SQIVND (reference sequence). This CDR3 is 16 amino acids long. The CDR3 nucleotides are TGTGCCAGTAGTATTTACCTGGGGGCGTCTGAAGATACGCAGTATTTT. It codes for CASSIYLGASEDTQYF.

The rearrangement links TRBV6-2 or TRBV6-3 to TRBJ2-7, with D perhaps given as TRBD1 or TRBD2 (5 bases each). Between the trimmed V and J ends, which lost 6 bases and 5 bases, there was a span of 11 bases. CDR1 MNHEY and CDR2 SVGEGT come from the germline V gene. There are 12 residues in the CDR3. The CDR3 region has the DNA TGTGCCAGCAGCTTCAGGGACCACGAGCAGTACGTC. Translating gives CASSFRDHEQYV.

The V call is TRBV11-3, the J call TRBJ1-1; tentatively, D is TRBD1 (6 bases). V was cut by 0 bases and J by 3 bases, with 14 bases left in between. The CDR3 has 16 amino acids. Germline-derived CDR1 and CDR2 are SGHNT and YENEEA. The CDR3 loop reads CASSLDQWAGDTEAFF. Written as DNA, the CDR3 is TGTGCCAGCAGCTTAGATCAGTGGGCAGGGGACACTGAAGCTTTCTTT.